The 22 T cell receptor beta chains reported below all come from one sample, sequenced in a study of cytomegalovirus exposure and HLA in healthy donors. Primers: 60 Vbeta forward and 13 Jbeta reverse. Method: immunoSEQ multiplex PCR; TCRdb's copy keeps in-frame clones and lacks some. The table shows fewer than 250,000 clones, with over 70% occurring only once. Material: PBMCs. The receptor set was obtained from a woman in her late teens or twenties in good health and CMV-seronegative.

This clone was counted between two and nine times. The rearrangement links TRBV7-3 to TRBJ1-1, with D maybe TRBD1 (6 bases). Germline V CDR1 and CDR2: SGHTA, FQGTGA. This CDR3 contains 14 residues. The V and J ends lost 5 bases and 1 base respectively, with 11 bases between them. CDR3 bases: TGTGCCAGCAGCATGGGACACCCGAACACTGAAGCTTTCTTT. The encoded protein is CASSMGHPNTEAFF.

The chain couples TRBV15 to TRBJ1-1; 7 bases agree with TRBD1. CDR3 length: 17 residues. Germline V CDR1 and CDR2: LNHNV, YYDKDF (reference sequence). The J segment lost 1 base and the V segment lost 1 base, leaving 9 bases of the junction unmatched. DNA for the CDR3: TGTGCCACCAGCAGAGGCGACAGGGCGTCGGCGAACACTGAAGCTTTCTTT. Translation gives CATSRGDRASANTEAFF.

The J gene is TRBJ2-7, the V gene TRBV11-2; D perhaps matches TRBD2 (5 bases). V lost 5 bases, J lost 0 bases, and 14 bases lay in between. The CDR3 consists of 15 residues. Germline CDR1 reads SGHAT; CDR2 reads FQNNGV. The CDR3 sequence is CASSLGVKSSYEQYF. The CDR3 nucleotides are TGTGCCAGCAGCCTCGGGGTTAAAAGCTCCTACGAGCAGTACTTC. Full variable domain (remainder filled in from reference TRBV11-2 and TRBJ2-7): EAGVAQSPRYKIIEKRQSVAFWCNPISGHATLYWYQQILGQGPKLLIQFQNNGVVDDSQLPKDRFSAERLKGVDSTLKIQPAKLEDSAVYLCASSLGVKSSYEQYFGPGTRLTVT.

The J gene is TRBJ2-1, the V gene TRBV18; 8 bases are shared with TRBD2. Per germline, CDR1 KGHSH and CDR2 LQKENI. V was pared by 2 bases and J by 1 base, with 1 base of the junction left unmatched. This CDR3 is 15 amino acids long. Here the CDR3 reads CASSPSGGSYNEQFF. The CDR3 bases are TGTGCCAGCTCACCAAGCGGGGGATCCTACAATGAGCAGTTCTTC.

The V and J genes are TRBV25-1 and TRBJ1-6, with TRBD1 as a possible D gene (6 bases). V shed 6 bases and J shed 9 bases, with 27 bases lying between them. CDR1 MGHDK and CDR2 SYGVNS come from the germline V gene. CDR3 length: 18 amino acids. The CDR3 nucleotides read TGTGCCAGCAGACCAACACCTCTACAGGGCGCCCCTACTTCACCCCTCCACTTT. It codes for CASRPTPLQGAPTSPLHF.

This sequence joins TRBV7-9 and TRBJ1-1; D possibly corresponds to TRBD1 (5 bases). The CDR3 extends over 16 amino acids. V lost 4 bases, J lost 0 bases, and 15 bases lay in between. Germline V gene data show CDR1 as SEHNR and CDR2 as FQNEAQ (reference sequence). In DNA, the CDR3 is TGTGCCAGCAGCTATAGGACAAGTACCCTGAACACTGAAGCTTTCTTT. Encoded protein: CASSYRTSTLNTEAFF.

The rearrangement links TRBV9 to TRBJ2-3, with 10 nucleotides matching TRBD2. Germline CDR1 and CDR2: SGDLS and YYNGEE. The V gene end was trimmed by 5 bases and the J gene end by 4 bases; junction bases not matched to a gene: 13. The CDR3 has 17 residues. This CDR3 reads CASSKKQAGGLPDTQYF. DNA of the CDR3: TGTGCCAGCAGTAAAAAGCAAGCGGGAGGGCTCCCAGATACGCAGTATTTT.

The chain couples TRBV2 to TRBJ2-4, with 8 bases that match TRBD1. Germline trimming cut 8 bases from V and 8 bases from J; bases unmatched to any gene: 5. Germline CDR1 reads SNHLY; CDR2 reads FYNNEI. The length of the CDR3 is 12 residues. The chain's CDR3 is CASGQGADIQYF. CDR3 sequence (DNA): TGTGCCAGCGGGCAGGGGGCTGACATTCAGTACTTC.

The chain carries TRBV5-1 and TRBJ1-4; D ambiguous. The CDR3 extends over 17 amino acids. Deletions cut 0 bases from V and 7 bases from J, with 19 bases between. Germline V CDR1 and CDR2: SGHRS, YFSETQ. CDR3 bases: TGCGCCAGCAGCTTGGGAGGCTTGGCAATAATGAGTGAAAAACTGTTTTTT. Translating it yields CASSLGGLAIMSEKLFF.

In its sample, this clone was seen a few times. CDR3 region: CASSLQLAGNNEQFF. The CDR3 bases are TGTGCCAGCAGCTTACAACTAGCGGGGAACAATGAGCAGTTCTTC. J is TRBJ2-1 and V is TRBV7-3, with 10 bases that match TRBD2. The CDR3 loop spans 15 amino acids. With 2 bases clipped from V and 5 bases from J, the junction kept 3 bases outside the gene matches. The germline V gene encodes CDR1 SGHTA and CDR2 FQGTGA.

In this sample, this clone turned up once. The chain is built from TRBV12-5 and TRBJ1-1; 8 bases fit TRBD1. CDR3 length equals 15 residues. Trimming cost V 4 bases and J 1 base; bases outside gene matches: 5. CDR1 LGHNT and CDR2 FRNRAP come from the germline V gene. As DNA, the CDR3 is TGTGCTAGTGGTTCTTCCGGACAGGGGAACACTGAAGCTTTCTTT. Amino acids: CASGSSGQGNTEAFF. Filled out from reference TRBV12-5 and TRBJ1-1, the complete variable domain reads DARVTQTPRHKVTEMGQEVTMRCQPILGHNTVFWYRQTMMQGLELLAYFRNRAPLDDSGMPKDRFSAEMPDATLATLKIQPSEPRDSAVYFCASGSSGQGNTEAFFGQGTRLTVV.

The V gene is TRBV19, the J gene TRBJ2-5; 7 bases align to TRBD1. The CDR3 loop spans 13 amino acids. V shed 9 bases, J shed 5 bases, and the junction held 9 bases outside the gene matches. From germline, CDR1 is LNHDA and CDR2 SQIVND (reference sequence). The CDR3: CASTDRDEETQYF. The CDR3, as DNA: TGTGCCAGCACCGACAGGGACGAGGAGACCCAGTACTTC.

The chain joins TRBV30 to TRBJ2-1; D might be TRBD2 (6 bases). In germline, CDR1 is GTSNPN, CDR2 SVGIG (reference sequence). The germline V and J ends were trimmed by 5 bases and 8 bases, with 16 bases remaining between them. The CDR3 is 13 residues long. CDR3 DNA sequence: TGTGCCTGGTCCGGGACTCATTTAGATGAGCAGTTCTTC. Its protein is CAWSGTHLDEQFF.

CDR3 in DNA: TGTGCCAGCAGTGAGGTCGGACAGGCCCCGGGCTACACCTTC. Its translation: CASSEVGQAPGYTF. The genes are TRBV6-1 and TRBJ1-2; 7 bases fit TRBD1. This CDR3 is 14 amino acids long. Germline V gives CDR1 MNHNS, CDR2 SASEGT. The V and J ends lost 3 bases and 8 bases, in that order; junction bases with no gene match: 9.

V is TRBV28 and J is TRBJ2-7, with TRBD1 identical over 9 bases. Germline CDR1 reads MDHEN; CDR2 reads SYDVKM. The CDR3 runs to 17 residues. The junction had 14 bases not matched to a gene; V was cut back by 6 bases and J by 2 bases. As DNA, the CDR3 is TGTGCCAGCAGCTCTACGTACAGGGGGCTAACCCCCTACGAGCAGTACTTC. It codes for CASSSTYRGLTPYEQYF.

J is TRBJ1-1 and V is TRBV11-2; D not certain. V gave up 1 base and J gave up 7 bases, with 10 bases separating them. The CDR3 sequence is 13 residues long. CDR1 and CDR2 (germline): SGHAT, FQNNGV. The CDR3 spells CASSLGRGVEAFF. CDR3 DNA sequence: TGTGCCAGCAGCTTAGGTCGCGGTGTTGAAGCTTTCTTT.

This chain links TRBV7-3 with TRBJ2-7, with 13 positions matching TRBD2. The CDR3 has 17 residues. CDR1 SGHTA and CDR2 FQGTGA come from the germline V gene. V gave up 5 bases and J gave up 4 bases; unmatched junction bases: 11. This CDR3 is CASSRIWTSGSKYEQYF. CDR3 nucleotide sequence: TGTGCCAGCAGCAGGATTTGGACTAGCGGGAGTAAGTACGAGCAGTACTTC.

The chain links TRBV20-1 to TRBJ2-7, with 8 bases matching TRBD1. The V gene's germline CDR1 is DFQATT and CDR2 SNEGSKA (reference sequence). V lost 4 bases, J lost 6 bases, and 2 bases stayed unmatched. This CDR3 contains 11 residues. The CDR3 spells CSATRGPEQYF. CDR3 DNA: TGCAGTGCTACCAGGGGGCCCGAGCAGTACTTC.

J is TRBJ1-6 and V is TRBV18, with D unclear. The V and J ends lost 4 bases and 0 bases respectively, with 10 bases between them. CDR1 is KGHSH and CDR2 is LQKENI in the germline V gene. The CDR3 extends over 16 amino acids. CDR3 in DNA: TGTGCCAGCTCACAAGGAGGAGCCTCCTATAATTCACCCCTCCACTTT. This sequence encodes CASSQGGASYNSPLHF.

This chain links TRBV15 with TRBJ1-6; weak D call: TRBD1 (6 bases). The germline gives CDR1 LNHNV, CDR2 YYDKDF (reference sequence). CDR3 length: 16 residues. V was cut by 1 base and J by 5 bases, with 12 bases left in between. The CDR3 nucleotides are TGTGCCACCAGCAGAGTGAGACAGGTCGATAATTCACCCCTCCACTTT. Its translation: CATSRVRQVDNSPLHF.

V and J are TRBV7-9 and TRBJ1-6; D unresolved. Germline V gene sequence: CDR1 SEHNR, CDR2 FQNEAQ (reference sequence). The V end was cut by 5 bases, the J end by 9 bases, with 14 bases between. CDR3 length: 14 amino acids. The CDR3 loop reads CASSRETPGSPLHF. Here the CDR3 DNA reads TGTGCCAGCAGCCGAGAAACTCCGGGTTCACCCCTCCACTTT.

This chain links TRBV11-2 with TRBJ2-5, with 9 positions matching TRBD2. CDR1 and CDR2 from the germline V gene are SGHAT and FQNNGV. CDR3 length: 16 residues. The trim removed 3 bases at V and 4 bases at J, leaving 9 bases unmatched. The CDR3 region is CASSFQGAGGPETQYF. In DNA, the CDR3 is TGTGCCAGCAGCTTCCAAGGCGCGGGGGGGCCAGAGACCCAGTACTTC.